The rows below give T cell receptor beta chains drawn from one sample of a study of patients and donors after allogeneic stem cell transplantation. MiXCR, applied by TCRdb to the RT-PCR reads, yields one record per CDR3 protein. The data show about 200,000 distinct CDR3 sequences, about 38% seen once. The sample comprised blood, either unsorted or a sorted T cell fraction (not recorded which). The source is a human donor who was either an allogeneic HSCT recipient or a stem cell or donor lymphocyte infusion donor (not recorded which). It is not recorded whose cells these are; they may come from a transplant donor. CDR3s include the opening cysteine and the closing phenylalanine or tryptophan. The order of the fields is V gene, clone size, J gene, D gene, CDR3 DNA, CDR3 protein. A D gene is named only where the DNA matches it firmly. Only part of the rows carry a size: once, few, many, or a class if the clone is expanded.

v_call: TRBV5-1; clone_size: .; j_call: TRBJ2-1; d_call: TRBD2; cdr3_nt: TGCGCCAGCAGCCGCTCCTCTAGCGGGGCATACAATGAGCAGTTCTTC; cdr3_aa: CASSRSSSGAYNEQFF
v_call: TRBV4-1; clone_size: .; j_call: TRBJ2-1; d_call: .; cdr3_nt: TGCGCCAGCAGCCAAGCGGAAGGGGATTATATGGGGAATGAGCAGTTCTTC; cdr3_aa: CASSQAEGDYMGNEQFF
v_call: TRBV5-1; clone_size: .; j_call: TRBJ2-5; d_call: .; cdr3_nt: TGCGCCAGCGGTCCTCTTGGGTACGAGCGAGAGACCCAGTACTTC; cdr3_aa: CASGPLGYERETQYF
v_call: TRBV12-3/TRBV12-4; clone_size: few; j_call: TRBJ1-5; d_call: TRBD1; cdr3_nt: TGTGCCAGCAGGACCACAGGGGGCGGTCAGCCCCAGCATTTT; cdr3_aa: CASRTTGGGQPQHF
v_call: TRBV20-1; clone_size: .; j_call: TRBJ1-1; d_call: .; cdr3_nt: TGCAGTGCTAGAACGGGGGGTTGGACTGAAGCTTTCTTT; cdr3_aa: CSARTGGWTEAFF
v_call: TRBV5-1; clone_size: once; j_call: TRBJ2-3; d_call: .; cdr3_nt: TGCGCCAGCAGCCTGCAGGACTCAAGCACAGATACGCAGTATTTT; cdr3_aa: CASSLQDSSTDTQYF
v_call: TRBV27; clone_size: .; j_call: TRBJ1-1; d_call: .; cdr3_nt: TGTGCCAGCAGTCCCCAGGCATGGAGAACTGAAGCTTTCTTT; cdr3_aa: CASSPQAWRTEAFF
v_call: TRBV27; clone_size: .; j_call: TRBJ2-7; d_call: .; cdr3_nt: TGTGCCAGCAGAAGATTCGGCTTCGGTCTACTCGAGCAGTACTTC; cdr3_aa: CASRRFGFGLLEQYF
v_call: TRBV5-5; clone_size: .; j_call: TRBJ1-2; d_call: .; cdr3_nt: TGTGCCAGCAGCTTGGAGGGACTCGGAAACTATGGCTACACCTTC; cdr3_aa: CASSLEGLGNYGYTF
v_call: TRBV5-1; clone_size: .; j_call: TRBJ2-3; d_call: TRBD1; cdr3_nt: TGCGCCAGCAGCTCGGGACAGTGGCCTCGATTT; cdr3_aa: CASSSGQWPRF
v_call: TRBV7-3; clone_size: .; j_call: TRBJ2-1; d_call: .; cdr3_nt: TGTGCCAGCAGCTTAACACCCCGATCCTACAATGAGCAGTTCTTC; cdr3_aa: CASSLTPRSYNEQFF
v_call: TRBV29-1; clone_size: few; j_call: TRBJ1-1; d_call: .; cdr3_nt: TGCAGCGCCAGGACGAACACTGAAGCTTTCTTT; cdr3_aa: CSARTNTEAFF
v_call: TRBV7-8; clone_size: .; j_call: TRBJ2-4; d_call: .; cdr3_nt: TGTGCCAGCAGCTTACCAGCCAAAAACATTCAGTACTTC; cdr3_aa: CASSLPAKNIQYF
v_call: TRBV6-6; clone_size: .; j_call: TRBJ2-7; d_call: TRBD2; cdr3_nt: TGTGCCACCCGGAGGGAGGGTGACTACGAGCAGTACTTC; cdr3_aa: CATRREGDYEQYF
v_call: TRBV20-1; clone_size: .; j_call: TRBJ2-7; d_call: .; cdr3_nt: TGCAGTGCTCCTACACCTCGTCATGACCTCCTGAGCTCCTACGAGCAGTACTTC; cdr3_aa: CSAPTPRHDLLSSYEQYF
v_call: TRBV4-3; clone_size: .; j_call: TRBJ2-7; d_call: TRBD2; cdr3_nt: TGCGCCAGCAGCCAAGATCCCCTAGCGGGGGGACTTTACGAGCAGTACTTC; cdr3_aa: CASSQDPLAGGLYEQYF
v_call: TRBV12-3/TRBV12-4; clone_size: .; j_call: TRBJ2-5; d_call: .; cdr3_nt: TGTGCCAGCAGTTTTATTGGGCGGAACCAAGAGACCCAGTACTTC; cdr3_aa: CASSFIGRNQETQYF
v_call: TRBV29-1; clone_size: .; j_call: TRBJ2-1; d_call: TRBD2; cdr3_nt: TGCAGCGTCCGTATACTAGCGGGGAGGCGAAGTGAGCAGTTCTTC; cdr3_aa: CSVRILAGRRSEQFF
v_call: TRBV20-1; clone_size: .; j_call: TRBJ1-4; d_call: .; cdr3_nt: TGCAGTGCTAGGGACGGCCATAATGAAAAACTGTTTTTT; cdr3_aa: CSARDGHNEKLFF
v_call: TRBV4-2; clone_size: few; j_call: TRBJ1-5; d_call: .; cdr3_nt: TGTGCCAGCAGCCAAGATGGAAGTCAGCCCCAGCATTTT; cdr3_aa: CASSQDGSQPQHF
v_call: TRBV4-1; clone_size: .; j_call: TRBJ1-2; d_call: TRBD1; cdr3_nt: TGCGCCAGCAGCGAGGGGGCGAGCTATGGCTACACCTTC; cdr3_aa: CASSEGASYGYTF
v_call: TRBV12-3/TRBV12-4; clone_size: few; j_call: TRBJ1-2; d_call: .; cdr3_nt: TGTGCCAGCAGTCGTGGTCGGACAGCTCCTAACTATGGCTACACCTTC; cdr3_aa: CASSRGRTAPNYGYTF
v_call: TRBV15; clone_size: .; j_call: TRBJ1-3; d_call: .; cdr3_nt: TGTGCCGCCCGAAGGGGCTCGTCAGGGAGCTCTGGAAACACCATATATTTT; cdr3_aa: CAARRGSSGSSGNTIYF
v_call: TRBV10-3; clone_size: .; j_call: TRBJ1-2; d_call: .; cdr3_nt: TGTGCCATCAGTAGCCACGAAAACTATGGCTACACCTTC; cdr3_aa: CAISSHENYGYTF
v_call: TRBV5-6; clone_size: .; j_call: TRBJ1-5; d_call: .; cdr3_nt: TGTGCCAGCAGCGTCGGTCACAGAGGCGGCAATCAGCCCCAGCATTTT; cdr3_aa: CASSVGHRGGNQPQHF
v_call: TRBV5-1; clone_size: .; j_call: TRBJ1-2; d_call: .; cdr3_nt: TGCGCCAGCAGCTTGCACAGGGCGGGCGGCTACACCTTC; cdr3_aa: CASSLHRAGGYTF
v_call: TRBV5-6; clone_size: .; j_call: TRBJ1-1; d_call: .; cdr3_nt: TGTGCCAGCAGCCCAACAGGGTCCACTGAAGCTTTCTTT; cdr3_aa: CASSPTGSTEAFF
v_call: TRBV29-1; clone_size: .; j_call: TRBJ2-3; d_call: TRBD2; cdr3_nt: TGCAGCTCTAGCGGGGGCAGCACAGATACGCAGTATTTT; cdr3_aa: CSSSGGSTDTQYF
v_call: TRBV20-1; clone_size: .; j_call: TRBJ1-2; d_call: TRBD1; cdr3_nt: TGCAGTGCTAGAGATCTGGCAGGGGGCGTGGGTGGCTACACCTTC; cdr3_aa: CSARDLAGGVGGYTF
v_call: TRBV5-6; clone_size: .; j_call: TRBJ1-5; d_call: .; cdr3_nt: TGTGCCAGCAGCTTGGGGGCAGGGAGCAGCAATCAGCCCCAGCATTTT; cdr3_aa: CASSLGAGSSNQPQHF
v_call: TRBV20-1; clone_size: .; j_call: TRBJ2-7; d_call: TRBD2; cdr3_nt: TGCAGTGCTCTGGCGGGGGGGCAGTACGAGCAGTACTTC; cdr3_aa: CSALAGGQYEQYF
v_call: TRBV18; clone_size: .; j_call: TRBJ2-1; d_call: TRBD1; cdr3_nt: TGTGCCAGCTCACCACAGGGACAGGGAGGCCACAATGAGCAGTTCTTC; cdr3_aa: CASSPQGQGGHNEQFF
v_call: TRBV21-1; clone_size: .; j_call: TRBJ2-7; d_call: .; cdr3_nt: TGTGCCAGCAGCAAAGTCAGGAACAGTTGGAACTTC; cdr3_aa: CASSKVRNSWNF
v_call: TRBV4-3; clone_size: few; j_call: TRBJ1-1; d_call: .; cdr3_nt: TGCGCCAGCAGCCAAGATCAGGTTTTCACTGAAGCTTTCTTT; cdr3_aa: CASSQDQVFTEAFF
v_call: TRBV5-5; clone_size: .; j_call: TRBJ2-5; d_call: .; cdr3_nt: TGTGCCAGCAGCATGGCCCCCCTTGAGACCCAGTACTTC; cdr3_aa: CASSMAPLETQYF
v_call: TRBV24-1; clone_size: few; j_call: TRBJ1-1; d_call: .; cdr3_nt: TGTGCCACCAGTGATTATGGGACACCAACCCCGACTTTCTTT; cdr3_aa: CATSDYGTPTPTFF
v_call: TRBV20-1; clone_size: .; j_call: TRBJ2-3; d_call: .; cdr3_nt: TGCAGTGCTACCGGTTCTGCCCGAGGGACGCAGTATTTT; cdr3_aa: CSATGSARGTQYF
v_call: TRBV15; clone_size: .; j_call: TRBJ2-7; d_call: .; cdr3_nt: TGTGCCACCAGCAGAGGTTCGTCAGGGACCTACGAGCAGTACTTC; cdr3_aa: CATSRGSSGTYEQYF
v_call: TRBV4-2; clone_size: few; j_call: TRBJ1-1; d_call: TRBD1; cdr3_nt: TGTGCCAGCAGCCAAGAACCATATGGAGGGACAGGGAGGGATGCTTTCTTT; cdr3_aa: CASSQEPYGGTGRDAFF
v_call: TRBV19; clone_size: few; j_call: TRBJ1-2; d_call: TRBD1; cdr3_nt: TGTGCCAGTAGGGGACAGGGACCTGGCTACACCTTC; cdr3_aa: CASRGQGPGYTF